Reported below is one T cell receptor (beta chain). This entry belongs to a study of control samples from healthy donors and cancer patients. Germline V gene lookup returns CDR1 MDHEN and CDR2 SYDVKM. Trimming took 3 bases from V and 2 from J, leaving 15 bases between them. The CDR3 is 16 amino acids. The protocol was immunoSEQ multiplex PCR, while the TCRdb copy is restricted to in-frame clones and leaves out a portion. The data show more than 25,000 clones, 90% to 95% seen once. This sequence originates from a middle-aged man with lung cancer. Sequenced sample: PBMCs. The J gene is TRBJ2-3, the V gene TRBV28, with D perhaps TRBD1 (6 bases). The CDR3 DNA sequence: TGTGCCAGCAGTTTCCGCTCCGGGACAAACACAGATACGCAGTATTTT. Protein: CASSFRSGTNTDTQYF.